This TCR beta chain emerged from a study of beta chain features in type 1 diabetes. Whole-study findings and limits: A potential influence of HLA type upon TCRB rearrangement remained unresolved herein. Sequencing used cDNA, and cells with high TCR expression could therefore be over-represented.

As every portion of the isolated RNA was reverse transcribed, the sequencing read expressed TCRB transcripts. Produced via immunoSEQ multiplex PCR; TCRdb's table is partial and in-frame only. The repertoire has fewer than 250,000 clones, around an eighth of them found once; the top ten carry roughly 0.024%. Averaging about 120 mL, one heparinised blood draw was given by each donor. This clone was observed a few times. Its antigen remains unknown. Germline V gene data show CDR1 as SGHNT and CDR2 as YYREEE (reference sequence). The CDR3 contains 14 residues. The V gene lost 4 bases and the J gene lost 0 bases, with 8 bases spanning the gap.

The TCR was taken from a woman between 40 and 55 years old in good health. The sequencing input was naive CD4+ T cells from blood. This chain joins TRBV5-4 and TRBJ2-4, with a tentative D call TRBD1 (5 bases). The CDR3 reads CASSVQGAKNIQYF. CDR3 DNA sequence: TGTGCCAGCAGCGTGCAGGGAGCCAAAAACATTCAGTACTTC.